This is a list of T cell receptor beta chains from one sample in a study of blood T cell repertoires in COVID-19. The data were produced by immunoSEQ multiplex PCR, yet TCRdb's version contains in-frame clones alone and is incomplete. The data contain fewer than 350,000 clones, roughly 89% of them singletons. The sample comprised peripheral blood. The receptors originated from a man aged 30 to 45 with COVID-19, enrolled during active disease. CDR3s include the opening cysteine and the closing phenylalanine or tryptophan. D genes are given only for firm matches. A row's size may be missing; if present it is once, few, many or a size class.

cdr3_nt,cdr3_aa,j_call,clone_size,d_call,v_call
TGCAGTGCTAGTACACGGGGGAGCTCACCCCTCCACTTT,CSASTRGSSPLHF,TRBJ1-6,.,.,TRBV20-1
TGTGCCAGCAGTTACTCGATACTGGGGCCCTCTAATCAGCCCCAGCATTTT,CASSYSILGPSNQPQHF,TRBJ1-5,few,.,TRBV6-2/TRBV6-3
TGTGCCAGCAGCATTCAGGGGGCCTCCTACGAGCAGTACTTC,CASSIQGASYEQYF,TRBJ2-7,.,TRBD1,TRBV13
TGCGCCAGCAGCGTGGGACAGAAACTTAACACTGAAGCTTTCTTT,CASSVGQKLNTEAFF,TRBJ1-1,.,TRBD1,TRBV5-1
TGTGCCAGCTCACCACTAGGGGCTCAGGATGGAAACACCATATATTTT,CASSPLGAQDGNTIYF,TRBJ1-3,.,.,TRBV18
TGTGCCTGGAGTGTAGGGGGGGTAGAGGGCTACACCTTC,CAWSVGGVEGYTF,TRBJ1-2,.,.,TRBV30
TGTGCCAGCAGTTTATCCCCCGGGGGGTGGAATCAGCCCCAGCATTTT,CASSLSPGGWNQPQHF,TRBJ1-5,.,.,TRBV27
TGCAGCGTTATGACTAGCGCTTGGGAGACCCAGTACTTC,CSVMTSAWETQYF,TRBJ2-5,.,TRBD2,TRBV29-1
TGTGCCAGTAGTATAGGAGGGAATGAAAAACTGTTTTTT,CASSIGGNEKLFF,TRBJ1-4,.,.,TRBV19
TGTGCCAGCAGCCAGACTACCTACTCCTACAATGAGCAGTTCTTC,CASSQTTYSYNEQFF,TRBJ2-1,.,.,TRBV7-9
TGCGCCAGCAGCCAAGATATGCCAGAAAGGCGGCACTCACCCCTCCACTTT,CASSQDMPERRHSPLHF,TRBJ1-6,.,.,TRBV4-1